The subject of this entry is one T cell receptor (beta chain). Its antigen remains unknown. These data originate in a study of CD8+ T cells in alopecia areata. About the study: Patients in the treated group were given tofacitinib by mouth, 5 to 10 mg twice a day.

The authors extracted RNA and reverse transcribed it into cDNA as the sequencing template. Profiling relied on immunoSEQ multiplex PCR, and the TCRdb table lists in-frame clones only, not all of them. The sample includes about 150,000 clones, approximately 87% of them seen just once. In germline, CDR1 is MNHEY, CDR2 SMNVEV (reference sequence). CDR3 length: 14 residues. V lost 6 bases, J lost 3 bases, and 13 bases lay in between. Whole-study results and caveats: Mice gave a clearer picture of TCR sharing than patients did, possibly for HLA-related reasons.

The J gene is TRBJ2-3, the V gene TRBV27; D gene unclear. The source material was CD8+ T cells sorted from blood, sampled at week 0. The receptor's source is a human donor with alopecia areata. The CDR3 is CASSSLGRTDTQYF. The DNA for the CDR3 is TGTGCCAGCAGCTCCCTCGGACGAACAGATACGCAGTATTTT.